Detailed here is one T cell receptor (beta chain). From germline, CDR1 is MNHNS and CDR2 SASEGT. The CDR3 is made up of 14 amino acids. V was clipped by 3 bases and J by 5 bases, with 10 bases between them. These data originate in a study of cytomegalovirus exposure and HLA in healthy donors. This PCR relied on a set of 60 Vbeta primers and 13 Jbeta primers. Profiled with immunoSEQ multiplex PCR; TCRdb holds only in-frame clones, not every one. The sample consists of some 98,000 clones, approximately 78% of them appearing once. The gene calls are TRBV6-1 and TRBJ2-2; tentatively, D is TRBD1 (6 bases). The source is a man in his forties in good health and CMV-seronegative. Material: PBMCs. Here the CDR3 DNA reads TGTGCCAGCAGTGAGGGACACCAGACCGGGGAGCTGTTTTTT. Amino acid sequence: CASSEGHQTGELFF.